This T cell receptor beta chain was obtained from a study of blood T cell repertoires in COVID-19. Clones were read by immunoSEQ multiplex PCR, and TCRdb kept only the in-frame ones, dropping some. Here the sample spans approximately 210,000 clones, 70% to 90% being singletons. The CDR3 is made up of 12 amino acids. V lost 5 bases, J lost 13 bases, and 12 bases lay in between. Germline V gene lookup returns CDR1 SGHAT and CDR2 FQNNGV. The TCR sequence derives from a woman aged 40 to 50 who had recovered from COVID-19. The sample was peripheral blood. The chain links TRBV11-2 to TRBJ1-6, with D hard to call. The CDR3 nucleotides read TGTGCCAGCAGCCCGCCTAACTGGCCCCTCCACTTT. This encodes CASSPPNWPLHF.